This T cell receptor beta chain is drawn from a study of blood T cell repertoires in COVID-19. Turning to the study itself: Researchers got acute and convalescent COVID-19 samples from the United States, Italy and Spain. From T cells, B-cell-depleted T cells, or PBMCs came the material, which was cDNA or gDNA.

Trimming left V 2 bases short and J 0 bases short, with 10 bases between. This CDR3 spans 15 amino acids. CDR1 and CDR2 from the germline V gene are SEHNR and FQNEAQ (reference sequence). Original handling: Estimation of nucleated cell counts relied on the amplification of reference gene primers. Using immunoSEQ multiplex PCR, the repertoire was profiled, and TCRdb retains in-frame clones only, with some absent. V, J and clone size were drawn from that table, and D and trimming were deduced from the DNA. The repertoire has 75,000 to 90,000 clones, around 90% of them found once; the top ten carry 11%.

Sample: peripheral blood. The V call is TRBV7-9, the J call TRBJ1-2, with D possibly matching TRBD1 (6 bases). The TCR sequence derives from a man older than 75 with acute or convalescent COVID-19. CDR3 amino acids: CASSLTTGANYGYTF. The CDR3 DNA reads as TGTGCCAGCAGCTTAACGACAGGCGCTAACTATGGCTACACCTTC. Full variable domain (remainder filled in from reference TRBV7-9 and TRBJ1-2): DTGVSQNPRHKITKRGQNVTFRCDPISEHNRLYWYRQTLGQGPEFLTYFQNEAQLEKSRLLSDRFSAERPKGSFSTLEIQRTEQGDSAMYLCASSLTTGANYGYTFGSGTRLTVV.